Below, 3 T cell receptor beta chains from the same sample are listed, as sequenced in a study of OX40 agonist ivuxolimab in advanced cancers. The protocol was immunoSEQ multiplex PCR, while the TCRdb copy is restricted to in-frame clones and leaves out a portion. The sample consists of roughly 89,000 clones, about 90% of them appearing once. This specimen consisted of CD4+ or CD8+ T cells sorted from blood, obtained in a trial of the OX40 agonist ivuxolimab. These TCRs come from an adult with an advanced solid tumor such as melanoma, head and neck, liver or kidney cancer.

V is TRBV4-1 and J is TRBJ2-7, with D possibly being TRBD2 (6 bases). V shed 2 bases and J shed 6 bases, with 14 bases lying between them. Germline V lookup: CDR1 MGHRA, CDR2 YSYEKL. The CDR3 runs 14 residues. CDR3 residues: CASSQSLAAGEQYF. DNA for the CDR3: TGCGCCAGCAGCCAATCACTAGCAGCGGGCGAGCAGTACTTC.

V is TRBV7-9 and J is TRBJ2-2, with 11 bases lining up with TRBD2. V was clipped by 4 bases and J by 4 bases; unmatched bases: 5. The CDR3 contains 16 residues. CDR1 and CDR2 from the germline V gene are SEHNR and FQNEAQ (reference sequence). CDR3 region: CASSWTSGLPTGELFF. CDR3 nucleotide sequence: TGTGCCAGCAGCTGGACTAGCGGGCTGCCCACCGGGGAGCTGTTTTTT.

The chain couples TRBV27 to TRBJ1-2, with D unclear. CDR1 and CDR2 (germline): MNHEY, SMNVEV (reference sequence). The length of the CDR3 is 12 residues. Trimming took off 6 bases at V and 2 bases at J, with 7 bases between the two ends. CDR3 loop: CASSPTNYGYTF. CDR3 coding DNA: TGTGCCAGCAGCCCCACGAACTATGGCTACACCTTC.